The clone carrying this TCR beta chain has a count of ten or more. Its antigen is currently unknown. This entry is derived from a study of regulatory T cells in long-lasting Graves disease. About the study: For a period under 3 months, newly diagnosed Graves' patients had taken antithyroid drugs. Study findings and constraints: Persistent cases favored TRBV28, TRBJ1-2 and TRBJ2-5. Comparison showed that persistent patients shared more public clonotypes (roughly 2,700) than new patients (966).

CDR3 regions were amplified by Arm-PCR using iRepertoire HTBI primers to build TCR beta libraries. TCRdb re-called the multiplex PCR reads with MiXCR, one entry per CDR3 protein. The data show 300,000 to 450,000 distinct CDR3 sequences, about 14% seen once. Time point denoted: newly diagnosed GD, antithyroid drugs for less than 3 months. The authors made the TCR library using RNA they extracted from PBMCs. The V end lost 2 bases, the J end lost 4 bases, and 11 bases lay between the germline ends. The CDR3 runs 15 residues. Germline CDR1 is KGHDR and CDR2 is SFDVKD. This clonotype originated in a female donor with Graves disease. Source: peripheral blood mononuclear cells (PBMCs), taken at new diagnosis, from a patient treated with antithyroid drugs. The rearrangement links TRBV24-1 to TRBJ1-3; a weak D match, TRBD1 (6 bases). The CDR3: CATSDSRDMGNTIYF. Written as DNA, the CDR3 is TGTGCCACCAGTGATTCCCGGGACATGGGAAACACCATATATTTT.